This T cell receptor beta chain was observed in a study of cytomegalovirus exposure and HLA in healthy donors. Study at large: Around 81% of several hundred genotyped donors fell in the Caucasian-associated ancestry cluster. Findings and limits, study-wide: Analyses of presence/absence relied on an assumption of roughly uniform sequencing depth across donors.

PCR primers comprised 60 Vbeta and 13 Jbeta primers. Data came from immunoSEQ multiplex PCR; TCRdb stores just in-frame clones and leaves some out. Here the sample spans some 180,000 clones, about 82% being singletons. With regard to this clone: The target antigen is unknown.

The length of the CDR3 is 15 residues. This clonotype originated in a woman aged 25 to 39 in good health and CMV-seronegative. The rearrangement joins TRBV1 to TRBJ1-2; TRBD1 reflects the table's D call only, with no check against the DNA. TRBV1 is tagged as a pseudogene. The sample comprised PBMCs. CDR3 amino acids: CTSSQDNQGRNGYTF. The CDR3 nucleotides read TGCACCAGCAGCCAAGATAACCAGGGGCGGAATGGCTACACCTTC.